This note documents a single TCR beta chain sequence. The antigen remains undetermined. At cycle 4 day 1, cycle 7 day 1, and baseline, blood was sampled. This sample was included in a study of OX40 agonist ivuxolimab in advanced cancers. On the study more broadly: Head and neck, renal cell, melanoma or hepatocellular carcinoma were the cancers that dose-escalation patients had.

The CDR3 is 16 amino acids. V gave up 0 bases and J gave up 5 bases, with 16 bases separating them. Looked up from germline, CDR1 is SGHVS and CDR2 is FQNEAQ. Here immunoSEQ multiplex PCR was the method, and the copy in TCRdb shows in-frame clones only, minus some. This sample has tens of thousands of clones; 90% to 95% occur once, and the top ten carry about 2.4%. Study-wide points: Averaged across samples, CD8+ T cells carried more expanded clones than CD4+ did.

V gene TRBV7-8 combines with J gene TRBJ1-1, with D possibly matching TRBD1 (6 bases). The specimen was CD4+ or CD8+ T cells sorted from blood, collected in a trial of the OX40 agonist ivuxolimab. The sequence came from an adult with an advanced solid tumor such as melanoma, head and neck, liver or kidney cancer. The CDR3 bases are TGTGCCAGCAGCTTAGCAAGCAGGGGAGGTGGAACTGAAGCTTTCTTT. Translating it yields CASSLASRGGGTEAFF.